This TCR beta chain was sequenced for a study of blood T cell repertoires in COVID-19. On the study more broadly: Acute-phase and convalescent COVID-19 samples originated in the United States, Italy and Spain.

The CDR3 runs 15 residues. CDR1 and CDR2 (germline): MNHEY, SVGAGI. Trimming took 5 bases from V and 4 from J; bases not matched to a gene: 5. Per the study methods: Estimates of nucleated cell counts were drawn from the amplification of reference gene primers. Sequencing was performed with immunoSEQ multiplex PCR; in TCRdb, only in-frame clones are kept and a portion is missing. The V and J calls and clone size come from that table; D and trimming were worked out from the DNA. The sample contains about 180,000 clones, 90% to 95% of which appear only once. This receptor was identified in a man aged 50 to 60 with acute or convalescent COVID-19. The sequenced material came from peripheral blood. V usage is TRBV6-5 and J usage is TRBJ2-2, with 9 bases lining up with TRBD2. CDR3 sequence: CASSTKRGATGELFF. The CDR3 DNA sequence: TGTGCCAGCAGTACTAAGCGGGGGGCCACCGGGGAGCTGTTTTTT.